This T cell receptor beta chain appears in the sequencing data of a study of shared clonotypes between healthy human individuals. Overall study context: The donor group consisted of two women and three men, aged 18 to 49. Each donor had three CD4 naive, three CD4 memory, two CD8 naive and one CD8 memory plate. Regarding the study as a whole: Sequencing depth was predicted to influence how clonotypes are shared among donors.

Regarding this clone: The antigen is undetermined.

The germline V and J ends were trimmed by 10 bases and 7 bases, with 22 bases remaining between them. CDR1 and CDR2 from the germline V gene are SNHLY and FYNNEI. This CDR3 has 15 amino acids. Around 30,000 T cell genomes (roughly 0.2 ug DNA) went into each sorted-subset replicate. Method: immunoSEQ multiplex PCR; TCRdb's copy keeps in-frame clones and lacks some. The sample has some 2,400,000 clones, approximately 94% seen once. The receptor was derived from a man aged 18-30 years in good health. What was sequenced was naive CD4+ T cells sorted from blood. Described subset: CD45RA+ positively selected. The rearrangement joins TRBV2 to TRBJ2-2, with D perhaps TRBD2 (6 bases). This CDR3 is CAILSGPLLGGELFF. CDR3 DNA sequence: TGTGCCATTCTAAGCGGGCCCCTATTAGGCGGGGAGCTGTTTTTT.